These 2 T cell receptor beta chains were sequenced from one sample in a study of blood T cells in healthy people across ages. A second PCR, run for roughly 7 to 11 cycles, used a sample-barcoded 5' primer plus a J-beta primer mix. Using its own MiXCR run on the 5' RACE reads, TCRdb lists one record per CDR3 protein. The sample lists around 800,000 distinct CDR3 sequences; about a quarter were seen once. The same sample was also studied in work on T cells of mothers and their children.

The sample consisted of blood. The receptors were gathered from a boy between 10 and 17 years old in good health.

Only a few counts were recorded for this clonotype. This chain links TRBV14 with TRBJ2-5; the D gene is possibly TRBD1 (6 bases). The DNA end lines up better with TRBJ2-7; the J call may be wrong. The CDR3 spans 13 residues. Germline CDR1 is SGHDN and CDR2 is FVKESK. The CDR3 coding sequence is TGTGCCAGCAGCCGGACAGTTTGGTACGAGCAGTACTTC. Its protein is CASSRTVWYEQYF.

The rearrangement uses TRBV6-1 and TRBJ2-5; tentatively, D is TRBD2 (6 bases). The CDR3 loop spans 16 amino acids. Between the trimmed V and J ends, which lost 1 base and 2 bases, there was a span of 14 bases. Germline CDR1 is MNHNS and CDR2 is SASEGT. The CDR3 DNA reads TGTGCCAGCAGTGAAGATGTGGAGGGTCAGCAAGAGACCCAGTACTTC. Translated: CASSEDVEGQQETQYF.